Shown below are 3 T cell receptor beta chains from a single sample sequenced in a study of T cell repertoires in cytomegalovirus infection (dated by TCRdb to between 2018 and 2021). Reads for this sample came from an Illumina HiSeq 1500. The public reads were run again by TCRdb, first through fastp at Q25 and then through MiXCR, and only productive beta chains were kept. Rows are combined by CDR3 protein, so each entry shows the most common genes and DNA. This sample lists some 300,000 distinct CDR3 sequences; roughly a sixth were detected once. Of the sample, around 11% is held by the ten largest clones. The sample was PBMCs. Every receptor here comes from a human donor in good health (CMV status not recorded). Some clones in this sample may be carry-over from other donors' samples.

This clonotype was found many times. The chain combines TRBV11-2 with TRBJ2-1, with 9 bases aligning to TRBD2. CDR3 length: 13 amino acids. J was trimmed by 6 bases and V by 6 bases; bases with no gene match: 3. Germline CDR1 and CDR2: SGHAT and FQNNGV. Here the CDR3 reads CASRLAGLNEQFF. In DNA form, the CDR3 reads TGTGCCAGCAGGCTAGCGGGGCTCAATGAGCAGTTCTTC.

This clonotype was picked up many times. The chain couples TRBV20-1 to TRBJ1-5, with D possibly TRBD1 on 5 matching bases. The CDR3 contains 15 residues. Germline CDR1 reads DFQATT; CDR2 reads SNEGSKA (reference sequence). The chain's CDR3 is CSLAPQTEAHQPQHF. The CDR3 bases are TGCAGCTTAGCGCCCCAGACAGAAGCTCATCAGCCCCAGCATTTT.

This clonotype was detected many times. The chain is built from TRBV7-2 and TRBJ2-5, with TRBD2 identical over 8 bases. Germline CDR1 and CDR2: SGHTA and FQGNSA. The CDR3 consists of 14 residues. Unmatched junction bases numbered 8, after V lost 6 bases and J lost 5 bases. CDR3: CASRPGGAGETQYF. The CDR3 region has the DNA TGTGCCAGCAGACCGGGGGGGGCGGGGGAGACCCAGTACTTC.